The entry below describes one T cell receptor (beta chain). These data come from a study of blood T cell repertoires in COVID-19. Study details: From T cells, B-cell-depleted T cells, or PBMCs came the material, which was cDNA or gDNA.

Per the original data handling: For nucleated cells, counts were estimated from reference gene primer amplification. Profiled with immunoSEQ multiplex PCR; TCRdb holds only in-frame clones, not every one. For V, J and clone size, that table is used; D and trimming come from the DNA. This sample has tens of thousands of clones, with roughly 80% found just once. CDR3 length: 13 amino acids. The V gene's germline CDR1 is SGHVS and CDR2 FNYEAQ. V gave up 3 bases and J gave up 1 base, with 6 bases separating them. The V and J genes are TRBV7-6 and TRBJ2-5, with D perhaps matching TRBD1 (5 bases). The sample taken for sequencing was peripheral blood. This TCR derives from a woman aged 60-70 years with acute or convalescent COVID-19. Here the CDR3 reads CASSLTVQETQYF. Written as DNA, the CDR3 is TGTGCCAGCAGCTTGACAGTCCAAGAGACCCAGTACTTC.